This T cell receptor beta chain was sequenced for a study of human T cells and chemical hapten exposure. The CDR3 is 17 amino acids. V dropped 2 bases and J dropped 0 bases, with 14 bases sitting between them. In germline, CDR1 is MNHEY, CDR2 SMNVEV (reference sequence). Noted time point: healthy volunteer bleed at 6 weeks. Total RNA came from unfractionated whole blood. Each CDR3 protein is one row after TCRdb ran MiXCR on the RACE reads. The sample lists 65,000 to 80,000 distinct CDR3 sequences, 7% to 9% seen once, with around 1.4% in the top ten. The chain is built from TRBV27 and TRBJ1-5; D perhaps matches TRBD1 (5 bases). The material sequenced was whole blood. The TCR sequence derives from a male donor in good health. Some clones in this sample may be carry-over from other donors' samples. CDR3 coding DNA: TGTGCCAGCAGTTTAATAGGGGCAGGCCTTAGCAATCAGCCCCAGCATTTT. This translates into CASSLIGAGLSNQPQHF.